A single sample gave rise to the 20 T cell receptor beta chains below, sequenced in a study of cytomegalovirus exposure and HLA in healthy donors. PCR involved 60 Vbeta and 13 Jbeta primers. Libraries were prepared by immunoSEQ multiplex PCR; TCRdb keeps only in-frame clonotypes and omits some of them. Altogether about 190,000 clones are present, roughly 77% being singletons, with the ten largest covering 1.5% to 2%. Sequencing was carried out using PBMCs. The receptors here all came from a woman between 45 and 60 years old in good health and CMV-seronegative.

The V and J genes are TRBV7-2 and TRBJ1-2, with a weak D call TRBD1 (6 bases). Trimming cost V 3 bases and J 4 bases, with 12 bases left between them. Germline CDR1 and CDR2: SGHTA and FQGNSA. CDR3 length: 14 amino acids. The CDR3 DNA follows: TGTGCCAGCAGCTTTTCTAGGGGGAGCTATGGCTACACCTTC. Its protein is CASSFSRGSYGYTF.

V gene TRBV2 combines with J gene TRBJ1-4, with TRBD1 identical over 8 bases. From germline, CDR1 is SNHLY and CDR2 FYNNEI. The CDR3 is made up of 14 amino acids. The ends lost 4 bases at V and 8 bases at J; junction bases unmatched: 6. The DNA for the CDR3 is TGTGCCAGCAGTGGGCAGGGGGCTGGGGAAAAACTGTTTTTT. Encoded protein: CASSGQGAGEKLFF.

The chain links TRBV28 to TRBJ2-4; unclear D gene. This CDR3 contains 17 residues. Between the trimmed V and J ends, which lost 2 bases and 0 bases, there was a span of 14 bases. Per the germline V gene, CDR1 is MDHEN and CDR2 is SYDVKM. This chain's CDR3 is CASSLDLGNLAKNIQYF. The CDR3 DNA is TGTGCCAGCAGTTTAGACTTAGGAAACTTAGCCAAAAACATTCAGTACTTC.

The chain is built from TRBV7-2 and TRBJ2-3; 7 bases are a match to TRBD2. Trimming removed 6 bases from V and 1 base from J; junction bases left unmatched: 4. The CDR3 extends over 14 amino acids. Germline assignment: CDR1 SGHTA and CDR2 FQGNSA. The CDR3, as DNA: TGTGCCAGCAGACGAACTAGCGGCACAGATACGCAGTATTTT. Translated, it gives CASRRTSGTDTQYF.

The rearrangement uses TRBV18 and TRBJ1-1; D not resolved. The V end was cut by 2 bases, the J end by 3 bases, with 7 bases between. The CDR3 covers 13 residues. Germline V gene data show CDR1 as KGHSH and CDR2 as LQKENI. For the CDR3, the DNA is TGTGCCAGCTCACCAAAGCAAGACACTGAAGCTTTCTTT. This codes for CASSPKQDTEAFF.

This clone was seen ten or more times. The V gene is TRBV28, the J gene TRBJ2-3; D may be TRBD1 (6 bases). Germline loops: CDR1 MDHEN, CDR2 SYDVKM. V was clipped by 6 bases and J by 4 bases, with 8 bases between them. CDR3 length equals 12 residues. In DNA, the CDR3 is TGTGCCAGCAGCTCAGGGGCAGATACGCAGTATTTT. The encoded protein is CASSSGADTQYF. Supplemented by reference TRBV28 and TRBJ2-3, the full variable domain reads DVKVTQSSRYLVKRTGEKVFLECVQDMDHENMFWYRQDPGLGLRLIYFSYDVKMKEKGDIPEGYSVSREKKERFSLILESASTNQTSMYLCASSSGADTQYFGPGTRLTVL.

This chain uses TRBV28 with TRBJ2-5; 12 bases line up with TRBD2. CDR1 MDHEN and CDR2 SYDVKM come from the germline V gene. The V and J ends lost 6 bases and 5 bases, in that order; junction bases with no gene match: 10. The CDR3 consists of 16 residues. CDR3 sequence (DNA): TGTGCCAGCAGCCGACCTAGCGGGAGGGCCTCGGAGACCCAGTACTTC. This gives the protein CASSRPSGRASETQYF.

This chain joins TRBV2 and TRBJ2-7, with D possibly matching TRBD1 (5 bases). The V gene lost 6 bases and the J gene lost 4 bases, with 10 bases spanning the gap. The CDR3 runs 12 residues. From germline, CDR1 is SNHLY and CDR2 FYNNEI. In DNA, the CDR3 is TGTGCCAGCAGCGCCGACAGTTACGAGCAGTACTTC. Amino acids: CASSADSYEQYF.

This clone came up once. The chain couples TRBV29-1 to TRBJ1-2; D unresolved. The CDR3 sequence is 15 residues long. V was cut by 0 bases and J by 1 base, with 12 bases left in between. The germline gives CDR1 SQVTM, CDR2 ANQGSEA. The CDR3 nucleotides read TGCAGCGTTGAAGATCGGTCCCTAGGTAACTATGGCTACACCTTC. This sequence encodes CSVEDRSLGNYGYTF.

The rearrangement joins TRBV11-2 to TRBJ1-1, with a weak D call TRBD1 (6 bases). The germline gives CDR1 SGHAT, CDR2 FQNNGV. The CDR3 is made up of 13 amino acids. The V and J ends lost 5 bases and 3 bases respectively, with 10 bases between them. CDR3 in DNA: TGTGCCAGCAGCCATACAGGGCACACTGAAGCTTTCTTT. Protein: CASSHTGHTEAFF.

This chain connects TRBV11-2 to TRBJ2-5; 9 nucleotides align to TRBD2. The V and J ends lost 1 base and 3 bases, in that order; junction bases with no gene match: 6. The CDR3 covers 16 residues. Germline values: CDR1 SGHAT, CDR2 FQNNGV. In nucleotides, the CDR3 is TGTGCCAGCAGCTTAGGGACTATAGCGGGGGAAGAGACCCAGTACTTC. Protein: CASSLGTIAGEETQYF.

In its sample, this clone was seen once. CDR3 residues: CASSSEGVGEQYF. CDR3 DNA: TGTGCCAGCAGCTCCGAGGGGGTAGGCGAGCAGTACTTC. J is TRBJ2-7 and V is TRBV11-3, with a possible D match to TRBD1 (6 bases). With 4 bases removed from V and 6 bases from J, the gap between germline ends came to 13 bases. The CDR3 runs to 13 residues. Germline V gene data show CDR1 as SGHNT and CDR2 as YENEEA.

The CDR3 DNA follows: TGTGCCAGCACACTGGGACTAGCGTCCTACAATGAGCAGTTCTTC. Protein: CASTLGLASYNEQFF. The gene calls are TRBV7-2 and TRBJ2-1; 10 positions agree with TRBD2. The CDR3 length is 15 residues. J lost 1 base, V lost 7 bases, and 4 bases had no gene match. Germline CDR1 is SGHTA and CDR2 is FQGNSA. Filled out from reference TRBV7-2 and TRBJ2-1, the complete variable domain reads GAGVSQSPSNKVTEKGKDVELRCDPISGHTALYWYRQSLGQGLEFLIYFQGNSAPDKSGLPSDRFSAERTGGSVSTLTIQRTQQEDSAVYLCASTLGLASYNEQFFGPGTRLTVL.

The CDR3 loop is CASSLYGGDAEAFF. The CDR3 DNA reads as TGTGCCAGCAGCCTTTACGGGGGGGACGCTGAAGCTTTCTTT. J is TRBJ1-1 and V is TRBV7-8; TRBD1 might be the D (5 bases). The V end was cut by 5 bases, the J end by 6 bases, with 16 bases between. The germline V gene has CDR1 SGHVS and CDR2 FQNEAQ. The CDR3 has 14 residues. The variable domain in full, completed from reference TRBV7-8 and TRBJ1-1, reads GAGVSQSPRYKVAKRGQDVALRCDPISGHVSLFWYQQALGQGPEFLTYFQNEAQLDKSGLPSDRFFAERPEGSVSTLKIQRTQQEDSAVYLCASSLYGGDAEAFFGQGTRLTVV.

This rearrangement joins TRBV15 to TRBJ2-1, with 8 nucleotides matching TRBD2. The germline gives CDR1 LNHNV, CDR2 YYDKDF (reference sequence). V lost 8 bases to trimming and J lost 8 bases; unmatched junction nucleotides: 11. The CDR3 covers 14 residues. This chain's CDR3 is CATSDGGRSDEQFF. CDR3 in DNA: TGTGCCACCTCGGACGGCGGGAGGTCCGATGAGCAGTTCTTC.

The chain uses TRBV19 and TRBJ1-2; no reliable D call. The V and J ends lost 0 bases and 4 bases respectively, with 12 bases between them. Germline V CDR1 and CDR2: LNHDA, SQIVND (reference sequence). This CDR3 is built from 15 residues. The CDR3 DNA is TGTGCCAGTAGTATAGATTGGCAGAAACCCTATGGCTACACCTTC. Translated: CASSIDWQKPYGYTF.

V gene TRBV6-1 combines with J gene TRBJ1-5; D not certain. This CDR3 is built from 14 residues. Trimming shortened V by 2 bases and J by 3 bases, and 8 bases separated the two germline ends. Germline assignment: CDR1 MNHNS and CDR2 SASEGT. In nucleotides, the CDR3 is TGTGCCAGCAGTGAAAAGCCTATCAATCAGCCCCAGCATTTT. Translated: CASSEKPINQPQHF.

This clone was detected once. The genes are TRBV30 and TRBJ2-3; possible D gene TRBD2, 5 bases. This CDR3 comprises 15 residues. The V end was cut by 2 bases, the J end by 7 bases, with 19 bases between. CDR1 and CDR2 from the germline V gene are GTSNPN and SVGIG (reference sequence). The CDR3 DNA reads as TGTGCCTGGAGTATACGCGGAGGCCTAAAAAATACGCAGTATTTT. Its protein product is CAWSIRGGLKNTQYF.

This clone turned up a few times. The genes are TRBV5-4 and TRBJ2-5; 14 positions match TRBD2. The CDR3 length is 16 residues. V shed 2 bases and J 7 bases; nucleotides not matched to a gene: 7. Germline lookup yields CDR1 SGHNT and CDR2 YYREEE (reference sequence). CDR3 in DNA: TGTGCCAGCAGCTTTCCGGGACTAGCGGGAGTCGGGACCCAGTACTTC. As protein: CASSFPGLAGVGTQYF.

This clone occurred a few times. V is TRBV7-6 and J is TRBJ1-1; TRBD1 agrees at 9 bases. The CDR3 spans 16 residues. V was clipped by 2 bases and J by 5 bases; unmatched bases: 9. Germline V CDR1 and CDR2: SGHVS, FNYEAQ. The CDR3 region has the DNA TGTGCCAGCAGCTTATTGTTGGGACAGGGAAATACTGAAGCTTTCTTT. Protein product: CASSLLLGQGNTEAFF. The full variable domain, completed using reference TRBV7-6 and TRBJ1-1, is GAGVSQSPRYKVTKRGQDVALRCDPISGHVSLYWYRQALGQGPEFLTYFNYEAQQDKSGLPNDRFSAERPEGSISTLTIQRTEQRDSAMYRCASSLLLGQGNTEAFFGQGTRLTVV.